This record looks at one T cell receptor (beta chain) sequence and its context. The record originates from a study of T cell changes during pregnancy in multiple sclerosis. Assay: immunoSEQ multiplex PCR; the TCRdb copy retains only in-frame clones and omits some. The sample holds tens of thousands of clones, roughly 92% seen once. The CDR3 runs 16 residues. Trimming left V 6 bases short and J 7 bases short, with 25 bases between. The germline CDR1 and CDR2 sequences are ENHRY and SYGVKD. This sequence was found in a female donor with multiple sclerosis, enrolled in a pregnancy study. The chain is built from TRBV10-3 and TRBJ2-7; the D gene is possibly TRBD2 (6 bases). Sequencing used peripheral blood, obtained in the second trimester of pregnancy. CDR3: CAISPLANIPGGEQYF. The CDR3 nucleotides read TGTGCCATCAGCCCCCTGGCTAACATACCCGGGGGTGAGCAGTACTTC.